The text below deals with one T cell receptor beta chain. The antigen is undetermined. The table came from immunoSEQ multiplex PCR; TCRdb's copy has only in-frame clones and leaves some out. The table includes about 5,000 clones, about 80% detected once. CDR1 is SGHAT, CDR2 FQNNGV, per germline. The V end lost 4 bases, the J end lost 1 base, and 10 bases lay between the germline ends. The CDR3 sequence is 14 residues long. This specimen comes from a study of immune cell composition in non-small cell lung cancer. General study findings and limits: Lung squamous cell carcinoma tumours had significantly higher top 10 clone scores and productive clonality than lung adenocarcinoma. Roughly 75% of squamous and 30% to 35% of adenocarcinoma cases had tumour-associated clones >0.5%.

This chain connects TRBV11-2 to TRBJ1-1; no clear D. Input material: lung tumor tissue. This receptor was identified in a human donor with non-small cell lung cancer. Here the CDR3 DNA reads TGTGCCAGCAGCTCCCCCGGTGCGAACACTGAAGCTTTCTTT. The encoded protein is CASSSPGANTEAFF.